This entry lists 28 T cell receptor beta chains sequenced from one sample in a study of beta chain features in type 1 diabetes. Findings and caveats of the study: Moderately but significantly shorter TCRB CDR3s were found in Type 1 diabetes patients in all four CD4+ subsets.

Their cognate antigens are unknown. Sequencing targeted expressed TCRB transcripts, as all isolated RNA had been reverse transcribed. Libraries were prepared by immunoSEQ multiplex PCR; TCRdb keeps only in-frame clonotypes and omits some of them. The table has approximately 600,000 clones, around 12% seen once; the top ten hold more than 0.1%. The source material was naive CD4+ T cells from blood. The source is a man between 25 and 39 years old with type 1 diabetes.

In regard to this clone: The same CDR3 also results from other DNA sequences found in this sample. The chain is built from TRBV19 and TRBJ2-5, with a tentative D call TRBD1 (5 bases). Per germline, CDR1 LNHDA and CDR2 SQIVND (reference sequence). V lost 3 bases and J lost 3, with 8 bases in between. The CDR3 sequence is 13 residues long. CDR3 in amino acids: CASSIGREETQYF. The CDR3 bases are TGTGCCAGTAGTATCGGCAGGGAAGAGACCCAGTACTTC. Variable domain in full (rest from reference TRBV19 and TRBJ2-5): DGGITQSPKYLFRKEGQNVTLSCEQNLNHDAMYWYRQDPGQGLRLIYYSQIVNDFQKGDIAEGYSVSREKKESFPLTVTSAQKNPTAFYLCASSIGREETQYFGPGTRLLVL.

CDR3 bases: TGTGCCAGCAGCTTAGCTGATCCAGCGGGGGGCGATGAGCAGTTCTTC. Translated: CASSLADPAGGDEQFF. V gene TRBV7-9 combines with J gene TRBJ2-1, with 9 nucleotides matching TRBD2. With V trimmed by 0 bases and J by 8 bases, 8 bases remained unmatched. This CDR3 is 16 amino acids long. Germline values: CDR1 SEHNR, CDR2 FQNEAQ (reference sequence).

This clone showed up just a few times. The chain recombines TRBV2 with TRBJ1-2; D is unclear. The CDR3 is 16 amino acids. CDR1 and CDR2 (germline): SNHLY, FYNNEI. The ends were cut back, 4 bases at V and 6 bases at J, with 21 bases in the middle. CDR3 loop: CASSAAASRVGHGYTF. The CDR3 DNA sequence: TGTGCCAGCAGTGCAGCGGCCTCCCGCGTAGGGCATGGCTACACCTTC.

This clone appeared a few times. CDR3 sequence: CASSLGGTGATYGYTF. CDR3 bases: TGTGCCAGCAGCCTGGGGGGGACAGGGGCCACCTATGGCTACACCTTC. The gene calls are TRBV5-4 and TRBJ1-2, with 10 bases that match TRBD1. CDR1 and CDR2 from the germline V gene are SGHNT and YYREEE (reference sequence). After removal of 4 bases from V and 4 bases from J, the junction contained 10 bases not matched to a gene. The CDR3 is 16 residues long.

The gene calls are TRBV11-2 and TRBJ1-1, with TRBD1 as a possible D gene (5 bases). This CDR3 region has 17 residues. Trimming took off 5 bases at V and 4 bases at J, with 23 bases between the two ends. Germline assignment: CDR1 SGHAT and CDR2 FQNNGV. CDR3 nucleotide sequence: TGTGCCAGCAGCACCTTGGGGCTAGGGAGGGAGTTCACTGAAGCTTTCTTT. Its protein product is CASSTLGLGREFTEAFF.

This clone was detected only a few times. The rearrangement links TRBV5-1 to TRBJ2-7; TRBD1 matches 9 bases. This CDR3 is 14 amino acids long. Unmatched junction bases numbered 4, after V lost 1 base and J lost 5 bases. The germline V gene has CDR1 SGHRS and CDR2 YFSETQ. DNA for the CDR3: TGCGCCAGCAGCTTGAGACAGGGGGACGACGAGCAGTACTTC. It encodes CASSLRQGDDEQYF.

A few counts support this clone. J is TRBJ2-7 and V is TRBV19; D possibly corresponds to TRBD1 (6 bases). The V gene's germline CDR1 is LNHDA and CDR2 SQIVND (reference sequence). The length of the CDR3 is 15 residues. The ends were cut back, 6 bases at V and 1 base at J, with 16 bases in the middle. As DNA, the CDR3 is TGTGCCAGTAGCCTCGTCCTGGGGGCTTCCTACGAGCAGTACTTC. Its translation is CASSLVLGASYEQYF.

This chain connects TRBV5-6 to TRBJ1-2; D unresolved. CDR3 length: 14 amino acids. V lost 4 bases, J lost 5 bases, and 15 bases lay in between. CDR1 and CDR2 from the germline V gene are SGHDT and YYEEEE. The CDR3 coding sequence is TGTGCCAGCAGCCGATGGGGATATGAGTATGGCTACACCTTC. Translated: CASSRWGYEYGYTF.

V gene TRBV19 combines with J gene TRBJ2-1; tentatively, D is TRBD2 (6 bases). This CDR3 has 12 residues. Germline CDR1 reads LNHDA; CDR2 reads SQIVND (reference sequence). V was shortened by 6 bases and J by 8 bases, with 11 bases between the two germline ends. The CDR3 here is CASSGGRDEQFF. The CDR3 DNA is TGTGCCAGTAGCGGGGGTCGGGATGAGCAGTTCTTC.

V is TRBV7-2 and J is TRBJ1-4, with D tentatively TRBD1 (6 bases). The germline V and J ends were trimmed by 5 bases and 8 bases, with 15 bases remaining between them. The germline CDR1 and CDR2 sequences are SGHTA and FQGNSA. The CDR3 covers 14 residues. CDR3: CASSPKGGWEKLFF. In DNA, the CDR3 is TGTGCCAGCAGCCCCAAGGGGGGGTGGGAAAAACTGTTTTTT. Full variable domain (remainder filled in from reference TRBV7-2 and TRBJ1-4): GAGVSQSPSNKVTEKGKDVELRCDPISGHTALYWYRQSLGQGLEFLIYFQGNSAPDKSGLPSDRFSAERTGGSVSTLTIQRTQQEDSAVYLCASSPKGGWEKLFFGSGTQLSVL.

The rearrangement links TRBV30 to TRBJ1-5; TRBD1 might be the D (5 bases). CDR1 and CDR2 from the germline V gene are GTSNPN and SVGIG (reference sequence). Trimming removed 4 bases from V and 4 bases from J, with 11 bases in between. This CDR3 has 13 amino acids. The CDR3 DNA reads as TGTGCCTGGAAGCTTCAGGGAAATCAGCCCCAGCATTTT. Amino acid sequence: CAWKLQGNQPQHF.

J is TRBJ2-7 and V is TRBV27; D not certain. Germline CDR1 is MNHEY and CDR2 is SMNVEV (reference sequence). The ends were cut back, 2 bases at V and 6 bases at J, with 14 bases in the middle. The CDR3 is 14 residues long. The CDR3 DNA follows: TGTGCCAGCAGTTTAAGCATCTTGGAAGGCGAGCAGTACTTC. Protein: CASSLSILEGEQYF.

The V and J genes are TRBV2 and TRBJ2-7, with TRBD1 matching over 9 bases. Germline CDR1 reads SNHLY; CDR2 reads FYNNEI. The CDR3 has 15 residues. Unmatched junction bases numbered 6, after V lost 3 bases and J lost 3 bases. CDR3 sequence (DNA): TGTGCCAGCAGTGATGTCCGGGACAGGGACTACGAGCAGTACTTC. Translating gives CASSDVRDRDYEQYF.

Notes on this clone: This CDR3 fails to terminate in the conserved phenylalanine or tryptophan, so it likely reflects a read error. No DNA is shown, since the ends of the CDR3 on it are uncertain; the CDR3 is the one TCRdb lists. The V call is TRBV2, the J call TRBJ2-7; TRBD2, as called in the table, went unchecked against the DNA. The germline CDR1 and CDR2 sequences are SNHLY and FYNNEI. 11 amino acids form the CDR3, both terminal residues included. The CDR3 loop is CASSEMEGFLI.

V and J are TRBV7-9 and TRBJ2-7; the D gene is possibly TRBD1 (6 bases). The CDR3 extends over 14 amino acids. Germline CDR1 is SEHNR and CDR2 is FQNEAQ (reference sequence). Between the trimmed V and J ends, which lost 7 bases and 2 bases, there was a span of 15 bases. The CDR3 nucleotides are TGTGCCAGCAAAGGAACAGGGTCAACCTACGAGCAGTACTTC. Protein product: CASKGTGSTYEQYF.

J is TRBJ2-1 and V is TRBV10-3; TRBD2 aligns across 11 bases. There are 16 residues in the CDR3. Germline V gene data show CDR1 as ENHRY and CDR2 as SYGVKD. V lost 5 bases and J lost 4; bases outside the gene matches: 7. The CDR3 protein is CAISNTLAGGYNEQFF. The CDR3 DNA reads as TGTGCCATCAGTAACACTCTAGCGGGGGGTTACAATGAGCAGTTCTTC.

V gene TRBV19 combines with J gene TRBJ2-1; no clear D gene. The CDR3 totals 14 residues. Germline values: CDR1 LNHDA, CDR2 SQIVND (reference sequence). The germline V and J ends were trimmed by 4 bases and 3 bases, with 10 bases remaining between them. The CDR3 region has the DNA TGTGCCAGTAGTAACCGTGGGGTCTACAATGAGCAGTTCTTC. This sequence encodes CASSNRGVYNEQFF. Together with reference TRBV19 and TRBJ2-1, the CDR3 gives the full variable domain: DGGITQSPKYLFRKEGQNVTLSCEQNLNHDAMYWYRQDPGQGLRLIYYSQIVNDFQKGDIAEGYSVSREKKESFPLTVTSAQKNPTAFYLCASSNRGVYNEQFFGPGTRLTVL.

This chain uses TRBV7-9 with TRBJ2-1; no reliable D call. Deletions cut 3 bases from V and 5 bases from J, with 5 bases between. Germline V gene data show CDR1 as SEHNR and CDR2 as FQNEAQ (reference sequence). The CDR3 contains 12 residues. Written as DNA, the CDR3 is TGTGCCAGCAGCTTTGGCGACAATGAGCAGTTCTTC. Translated, it gives CASSFGDNEQFF.

The chain joins TRBV7-9 to TRBJ2-3; a weak D match, TRBD1 (5 bases). V lost 1 base to trimming and J lost 2 bases, with 10 bases between them. Germline V gene lookup returns CDR1 SEHNR and CDR2 FQNEAQ (reference sequence). The CDR3 spans 15 residues. CDR3 in DNA: TGTGCCAGCAGCTTAGAGCCCAGGGCCACAGATACGCAGTATTTT. It translates to CASSLEPRATDTQYF.

This clone was seen a few times. V usage is TRBV29-1 and J usage is TRBJ1-5; possibly TRBD1 for D (5 bases). The germline V gene has CDR1 SQVTM and CDR2 ANQGSEA. Trimming shortened V by 6 bases and J by 7 bases, and 13 bases separated the two germline ends. The CDR3 loop spans 12 amino acids. Here the CDR3 reads CSVGEGGQPQHF. The DNA of the CDR3 is TGCAGCGTGGGGGAGGGTGGCCAGCCCCAGCATTTT.

This clone showed up many times. For the CDR3, the DNA is TGTGCCAGCAGCGCCCACAGGGGGCGTACAGATACGCAGTATTTT. As protein: CASSAHRGRTDTQYF. This sequence joins TRBV21-1 and TRBJ2-3; no DNA check was done on the table's D call, TRBD1. TRBV21-1 is flagged as a pseudogene. The CDR3 contains 15 residues.

The CDR3 sequence: CAIRPDANTEAFF. CDR3 bases: TGTGCCATCAGACCGGACGCGAACACTGAAGCTTTCTTT. V gene TRBV10-3 combines with J gene TRBJ1-1; no definite D call. The CDR3 has 13 amino acids. The germline CDR1 and CDR2 sequences are ENHRY and SYGVKD. V shed 6 bases and J shed 1 base, with 9 bases lying between them.

V is TRBV6-5 and J is TRBJ2-2; D possibly corresponds to TRBD1 (5 bases). CDR1 is MNHEY, CDR2 SVGAGI, per germline. The V gene lost 6 bases and the J gene lost 3 bases, with 14 bases spanning the gap. The CDR3 contains 15 residues. CDR3 DNA: TGTGCCAGCAGACGCAAACCAGGGTACACCGGGGAGCTGTTTTTT. This codes for CASRRKPGYTGELFF.

Concerning this clone itself: Other DNA sequences in the sample encode the same CDR3. The chain joins TRBV7-2 to TRBJ2-5, with no clear D. This CDR3 spans 12 amino acids. From germline, CDR1 is SGHTA and CDR2 FQGNSA. Trimming took off 5 bases at V and 4 bases at J, with 8 bases between the two ends. CDR3 in DNA: TGTGCCAGCAGCCCTTCCCGAGAGACCCAGTACTTC. Protein product: CASSPSRETQYF.

A few counts support this clone. CDR3 in amino acids: CASSLGAGSSYEQYF. The CDR3 region has the DNA TGTGCCAGCAGCTTAGGTGCGGGGAGCTCCTACGAGCAGTACTTC. The chain recombines TRBV7-9 with TRBJ2-7, with a possible D match to TRBD2 (6 bases). Germline CDR1 is SEHNR and CDR2 is FQNEAQ (reference sequence). There are 15 residues in the CDR3. Trimming removed 1 base at V and 0 bases at J, with 10 bases between.

This chain connects TRBV6-5 to TRBJ2-7, with D possibly TRBD1 on 6 matching bases. With 2 bases removed from V and 0 bases from J, the gap between germline ends came to 14 bases. Germline assignment: CDR1 MNHEY and CDR2 SVGAGI. CDR3 length: 16 residues. The CDR3 DNA reads TGTGCCAGCAGTTACGGACAGCCGATACACTCCTACGAGCAGTACTTC. Protein sequence: CASSYGQPIHSYEQYF.

The V gene is TRBV27, the J gene TRBJ2-1; the D gene is possibly TRBD2 (5 bases). The V end was cut by 10 bases, the J end by 0 bases, with 16 bases between. The CDR3 runs 15 residues. Germline V gives CDR1 MNHEY, CDR2 SMNVEV (reference sequence). CDR3 in amino acids: CATHSEGNSYNEQFF. CDR3 bases: TGTGCCACCCATTCCGAGGGCAACTCCTACAATGAGCAGTTCTTC.

This clone was observed a handful of times. The chain carries TRBV27 and TRBJ2-1; the match to TRBD2 covers 14 bases. The CDR3 length is 17 residues. The J segment lost 9 bases and the V segment lost 5 bases, leaving 12 bases of the junction unmatched. Per germline, CDR1 MNHEY and CDR2 SMNVEV (reference sequence). CDR3 protein: CASSHQGGLAGGGEQFF. The CDR3 nucleotides are TGTGCCAGCAGTCACCAGGGAGGACTAGCGGGGGGAGGTGAGCAGTTCTTC.